This entry is about one T cell receptor beta chain. What antigen it recognizes has not been identified. There are no base qualities to consult, and no much larger clone falls within one base. V loses 4 bases of germline sequence and J loses 5 bases, and the interval between the two ends is 14 bases. Taken from the germline V gene, the CDR1 and CDR2 loops are SGHTA and FQGTGA. The CDR3 starts with the cysteine, ends with the phenylalanine, and has 14 residues. This entry keeps only the CDR3 DNA: 42 bases, framed from base 1. The sample belongs to a study of T cells in localized non-small cell lung cancer (dated by TCRdb to about 2020). As for the study more broadly: The study analyzed T cell repertoires of 200 to 300 early-stage NSCLC patients, comparing tumors and uninvolved tumor-adjacent lungs. The cohort comprised approximately 240 treatment-naïve NSCLC patients with resected, localized lung tumors. Of the NSCLC patients, fewer than 150 were male and around 99 were female, and the mean age was approximately 66 years. General conclusions and limits of the study: Higher blood T cell density associated with longer overall survival, while higher adjacent-lung clonality associated with shorter survival. Because the study design was exploratory, TCR variables were selected using unadjusted p-values without false-discovery rate correction. Because multi-region tumor sequencing was not done, intratumor heterogeneity could not be ruled out. A median of roughly 56 of the top 100 tumor clones were detected in paired uninvolved adjacent lung, and under 30 of these tumor clones were also found among the top 100 clones of the paired uninvolved adjacent lung. The highest T cell clonality was observed in uninvolved tumor-adjacent lung, where clonality exceeded that of tumor, suggesting that antigenic responses were more focused in uninvolved tumor-adjacent lung.

At diagnosis, tumor, uninvolved tumor-adjacent lung and peripheral blood were collected and then preserved as a mix of FFPE and fresh-frozen material. Blood samples were analyzed as peripheral blood mononuclear cells for TCR repertoire profiling. TCR beta CDR3 regions were sequenced from DNA using the immunoSEQ Assay. As for the original processing: T cell density was computed as TCR beta template counts normalized to usable DNA estimated by amplifying housekeeping genes. The preseqR package was used to estimate richness by extrapolating to 400,000 templates for PBMC samples and to 120,000 templates for tissue samples. Clonality was taken to be one minus Pielou's evenness. Tissue-enriched TCRs were identified through differential abundance testing performed on productive amino-acid clonotypes, with a minimum total count of 5 and an alpha of 0.1. The Jaccard Index and the Morisita Overlap Index were used to measure how much the repertoires overlapped between compartments. GLIPH grouped TCR beta CDR3s together with public tetramer-defined viral CDR3s, and a viral motif had to include at least three viral sequences and show V-gene enrichment. Held by TCRdb, this immuneACCESS table contains in-frame sequences only and omits some clones. Under half of the omission traces to an unresolved V gene where checked; the cause of the rest is unknown. V and J calls and clone size are copied from that table; D and trimming were computed from the DNA. Present in this sample are tens of thousands of clones, about 90% of which were seen just once. The ten largest account for 5.5% to 8% of the sample.

The source is a male donor aged 60 or older with stage I squamous cell lung carcinoma. The sequences come from peripheral blood, collected before any cancer treatment. Recombination linked TRBV7-3 to TRBJ2-5; TRBD1 is a weak D gene call, 6 bases matching. In nucleotides, the sequence is TGTGCCAGCAGCTCGAACAACAGGGACGAGACCCAGTACTTC. It is translated as CASSSNNRDETQYF.